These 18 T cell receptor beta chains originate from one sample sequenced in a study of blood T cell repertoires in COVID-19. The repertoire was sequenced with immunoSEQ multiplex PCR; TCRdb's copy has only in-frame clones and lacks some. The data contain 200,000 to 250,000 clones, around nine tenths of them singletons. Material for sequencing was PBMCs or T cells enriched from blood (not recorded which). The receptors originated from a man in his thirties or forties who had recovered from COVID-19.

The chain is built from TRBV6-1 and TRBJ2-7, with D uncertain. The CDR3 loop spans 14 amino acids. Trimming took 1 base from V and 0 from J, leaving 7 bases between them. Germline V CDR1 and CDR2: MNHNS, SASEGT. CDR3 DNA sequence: TGTGCCAGCAGTGAAGGTGGCACCTCCTACGAGCAGTACTTC. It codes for CASSEGGTSYEQYF.

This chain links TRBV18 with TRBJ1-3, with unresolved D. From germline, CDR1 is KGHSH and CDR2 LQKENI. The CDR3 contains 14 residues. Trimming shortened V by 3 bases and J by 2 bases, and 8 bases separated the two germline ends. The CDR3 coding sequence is TGTGCCAGCTCACCCTTGAGGCCTGGAAACACCATATATTTT. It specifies CASSPLRPGNTIYF.

The DNA of the CDR3 is TGTGCCAGCAAGTGGGGGACAGGGGGCGGCACTGAAGCTTTCTTT. This sequence encodes CASKWGTGGGTEAFF. The V call is TRBV27, the J call TRBJ1-1; 12 bases line up with TRBD1. Germline assignment: CDR1 MNHEY and CDR2 SMNVEV (reference sequence). V dropped 7 bases and J dropped 4; count of bases not matched to a gene: 7. CDR3 size: 15 residues.

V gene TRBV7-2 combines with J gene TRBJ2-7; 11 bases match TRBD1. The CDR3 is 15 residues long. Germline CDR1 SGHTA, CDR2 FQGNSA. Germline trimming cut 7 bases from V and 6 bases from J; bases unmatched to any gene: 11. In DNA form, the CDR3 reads TGTGCCAGCACCCAAAGCTGGACAGGGGGCGGCGAGCAGTACTTC. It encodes CASTQSWTGGGEQYF.

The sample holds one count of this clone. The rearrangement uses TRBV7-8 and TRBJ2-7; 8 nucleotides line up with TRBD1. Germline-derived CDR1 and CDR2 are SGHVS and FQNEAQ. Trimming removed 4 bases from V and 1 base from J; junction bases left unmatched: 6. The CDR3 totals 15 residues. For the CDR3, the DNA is TGTGCCAGCAGCTCGCCGGGACAGGTGTCCTACGAGCAGTACTTC. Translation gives CASSSPGQVSYEQYF.

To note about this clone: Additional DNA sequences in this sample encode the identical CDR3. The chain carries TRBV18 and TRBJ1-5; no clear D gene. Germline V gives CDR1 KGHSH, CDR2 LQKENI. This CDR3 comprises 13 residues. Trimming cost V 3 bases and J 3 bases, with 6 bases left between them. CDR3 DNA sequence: TGTGCCAGCTCACCCGACATCAATCAGCCCCAGCATTTT. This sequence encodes CASSPDINQPQHF.

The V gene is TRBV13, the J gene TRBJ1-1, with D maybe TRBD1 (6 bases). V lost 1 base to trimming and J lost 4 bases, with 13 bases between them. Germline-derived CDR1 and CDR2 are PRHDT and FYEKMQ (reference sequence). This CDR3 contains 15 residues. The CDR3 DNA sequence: TGTGCCAGCAGCTTAGAAGCCAGGGGAACCACTGAAGCTTTCTTT. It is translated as CASSLEARGTTEAFF.

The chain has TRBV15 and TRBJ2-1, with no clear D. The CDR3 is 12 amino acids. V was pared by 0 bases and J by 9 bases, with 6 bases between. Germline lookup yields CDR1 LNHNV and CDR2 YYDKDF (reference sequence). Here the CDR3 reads CATSREGAEQFF. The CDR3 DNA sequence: TGTGCCACCAGCAGAGAGGGCGCTGAGCAGTTCTTC.

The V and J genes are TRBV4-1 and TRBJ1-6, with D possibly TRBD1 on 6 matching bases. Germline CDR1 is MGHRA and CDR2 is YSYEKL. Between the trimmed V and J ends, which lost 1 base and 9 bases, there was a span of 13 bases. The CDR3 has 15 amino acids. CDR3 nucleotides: TGCGCCAGCAGCCAAGTGGCAGGGGAGTTTTCACCCCTCCACTTT. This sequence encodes CASSQVAGEFSPLHF.

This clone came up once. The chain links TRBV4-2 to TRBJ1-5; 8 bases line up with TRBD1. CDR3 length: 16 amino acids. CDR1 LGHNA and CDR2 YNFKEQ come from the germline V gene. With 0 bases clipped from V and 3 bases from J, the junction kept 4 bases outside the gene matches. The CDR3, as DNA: TGTGCCAGCAGCCAAGAACAGGGGGGGAACAATCAGCCCCAGCATTTT. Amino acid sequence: CASSQEQGGNNQPQHF.

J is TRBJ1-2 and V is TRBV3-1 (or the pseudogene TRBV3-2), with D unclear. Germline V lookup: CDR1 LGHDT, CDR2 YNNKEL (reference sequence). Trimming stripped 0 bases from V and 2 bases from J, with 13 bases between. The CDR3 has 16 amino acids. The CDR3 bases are TGTGCCAGCAGCCAAGATTATTTCGCCAGGAACTATGGCTACACCTTC. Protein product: CASSQDYFARNYGYTF.

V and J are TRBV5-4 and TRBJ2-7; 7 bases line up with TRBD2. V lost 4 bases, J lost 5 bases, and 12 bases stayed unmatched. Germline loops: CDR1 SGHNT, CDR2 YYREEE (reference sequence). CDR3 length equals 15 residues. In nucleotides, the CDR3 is TGTGCCAGCAGCCGAAAGCGGGAAACAACTCACGAGCAGTACTTC. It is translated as CASSRKRETTHEQYF.

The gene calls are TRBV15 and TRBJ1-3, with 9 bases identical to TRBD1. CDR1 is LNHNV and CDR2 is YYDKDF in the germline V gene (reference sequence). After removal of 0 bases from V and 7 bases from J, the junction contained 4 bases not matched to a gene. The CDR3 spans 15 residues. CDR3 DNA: TGTGCCACCAGCAGAGACCCTGGACAGGGGAACACCATATATTTT. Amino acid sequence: CATSRDPGQGNTIYF.

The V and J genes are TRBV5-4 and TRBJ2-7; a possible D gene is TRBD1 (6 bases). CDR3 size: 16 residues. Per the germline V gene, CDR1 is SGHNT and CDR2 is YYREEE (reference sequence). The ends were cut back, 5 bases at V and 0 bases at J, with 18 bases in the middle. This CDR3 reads CASSLTTGPISYEQYF. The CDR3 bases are TGTGCCAGCAGTTTAACAACAGGGCCGATCTCCTACGAGCAGTACTTC.

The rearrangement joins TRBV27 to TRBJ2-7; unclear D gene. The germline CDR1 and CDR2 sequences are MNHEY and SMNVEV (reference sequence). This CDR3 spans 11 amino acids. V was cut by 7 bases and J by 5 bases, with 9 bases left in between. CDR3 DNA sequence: TGTGCCAGCAACTCCCGGGACGAGCAGTACTTC. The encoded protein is CASNSRDEQYF.

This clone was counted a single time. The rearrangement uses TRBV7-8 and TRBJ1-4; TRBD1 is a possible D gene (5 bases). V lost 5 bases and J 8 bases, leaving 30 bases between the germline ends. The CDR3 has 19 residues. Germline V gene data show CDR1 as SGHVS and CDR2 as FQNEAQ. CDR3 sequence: CASSKIDSILSVRPEKLFF. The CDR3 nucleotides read TGTGCCAGCAGCAAAATCGACAGTATTTTATCGGTGCGCCCAGAAAAACTGTTTTTT.

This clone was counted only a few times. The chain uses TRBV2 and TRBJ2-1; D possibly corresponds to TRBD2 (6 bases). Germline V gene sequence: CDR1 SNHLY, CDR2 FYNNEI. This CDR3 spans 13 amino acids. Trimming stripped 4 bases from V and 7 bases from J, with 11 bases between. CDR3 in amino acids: CASSGQGGNEQFF. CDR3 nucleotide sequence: TGTGCCAGCAGTGGGCAGGGAGGAAATGAGCAGTTCTTC.

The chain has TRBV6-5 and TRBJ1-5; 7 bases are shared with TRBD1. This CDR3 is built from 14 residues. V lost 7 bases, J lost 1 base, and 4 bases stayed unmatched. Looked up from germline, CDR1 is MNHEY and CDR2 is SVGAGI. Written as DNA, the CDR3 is TGTGCCAGCAACCGACAGGGAAGCAATCAGCCCCAGCATTTT. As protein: CASNRQGSNQPQHF.